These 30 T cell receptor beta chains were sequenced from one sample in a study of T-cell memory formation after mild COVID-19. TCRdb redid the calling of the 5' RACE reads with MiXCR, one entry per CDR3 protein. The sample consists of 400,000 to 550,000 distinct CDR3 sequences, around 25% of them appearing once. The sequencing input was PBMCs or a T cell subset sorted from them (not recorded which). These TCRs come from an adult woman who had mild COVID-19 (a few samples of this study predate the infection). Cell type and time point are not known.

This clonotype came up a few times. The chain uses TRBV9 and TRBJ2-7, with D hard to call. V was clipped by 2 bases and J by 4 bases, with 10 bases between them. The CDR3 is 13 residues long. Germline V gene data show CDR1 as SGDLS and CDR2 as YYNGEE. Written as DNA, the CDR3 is TGTGCCAGCAGCGTTGGCAGCAAGTACGAGCAGTACTTC. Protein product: CASSVGSKYEQYF.

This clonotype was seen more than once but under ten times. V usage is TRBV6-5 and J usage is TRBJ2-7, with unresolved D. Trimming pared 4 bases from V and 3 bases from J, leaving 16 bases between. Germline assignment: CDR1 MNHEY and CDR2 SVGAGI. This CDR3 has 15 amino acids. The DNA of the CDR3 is TGTGCCAGCAGTTCGGTTGTAGTGGCTGTCTACGAGCAGTACTTC. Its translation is CASSSVVVAVYEQYF.

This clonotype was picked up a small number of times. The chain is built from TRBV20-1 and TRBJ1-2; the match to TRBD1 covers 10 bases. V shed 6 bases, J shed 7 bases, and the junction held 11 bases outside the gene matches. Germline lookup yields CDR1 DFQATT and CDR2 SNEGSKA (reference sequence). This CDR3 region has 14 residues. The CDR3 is CSARDQTGGRGYTF. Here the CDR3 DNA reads TGCAGTGCACGTGACCAGACAGGGGGCCGTGGCTACACCTTC.

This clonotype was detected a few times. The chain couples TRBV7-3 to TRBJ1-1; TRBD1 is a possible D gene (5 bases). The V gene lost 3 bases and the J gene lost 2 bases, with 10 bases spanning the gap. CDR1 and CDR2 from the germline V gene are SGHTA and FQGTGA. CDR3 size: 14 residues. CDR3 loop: CASSFRQGNTEAFF. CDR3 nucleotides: TGTGCCAGCAGCTTCCGCCAGGGAAACACTGAAGCTTTCTTT.

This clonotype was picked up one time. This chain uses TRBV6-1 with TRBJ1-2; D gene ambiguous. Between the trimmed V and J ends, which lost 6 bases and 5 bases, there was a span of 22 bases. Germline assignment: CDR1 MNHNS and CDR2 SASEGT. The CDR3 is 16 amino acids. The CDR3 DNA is TGTGCCAGCAGAAACACCGGACGGTCCTTCGGGTATGGCTACACCTTC. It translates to CASRNTGRSFGYGYTF.

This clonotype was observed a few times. CDR3 sequence (DNA): TGCGCCAGCAGCCAAGTTATCACAAACACAGATACGCAGTATTTT. It translates to CASSQVITNTDTQYF. V gene TRBV4-3 combines with J gene TRBJ2-3; no definite D call. The CDR3 covers 15 residues. The germline gives CDR1 LGHNA, CDR2 YSLEER. The ends were cut back, 1 base at V and 2 bases at J, with 10 bases in the middle.

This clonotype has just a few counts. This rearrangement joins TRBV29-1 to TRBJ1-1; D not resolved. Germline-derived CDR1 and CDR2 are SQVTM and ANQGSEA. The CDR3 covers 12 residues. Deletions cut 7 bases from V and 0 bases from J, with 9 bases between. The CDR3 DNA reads TGCAGCGCAAGACTCATGAACACTGAAGCTTTCTTT. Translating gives CSARLMNTEAFF. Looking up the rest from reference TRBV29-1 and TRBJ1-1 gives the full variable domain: SAVISQKPSRDICQRGTSLTIQCQVDSQVTMMFWYRQQPGQSLTLIATANQGSEATYESGFVIDKFPISRPNLTFSTLTVSNMSPEDSSIYLCSARLMNTEAFFGQGTRLTVV.

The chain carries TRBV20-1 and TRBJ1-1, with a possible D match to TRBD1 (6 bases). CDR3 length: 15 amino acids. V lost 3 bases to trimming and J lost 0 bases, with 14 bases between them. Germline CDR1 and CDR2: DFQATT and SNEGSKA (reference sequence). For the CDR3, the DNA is TGCAGTGCTAGTCTACAGGGCCGAATGAACACTGAAGCTTTCTTT. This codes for CSASLQGRMNTEAFF.

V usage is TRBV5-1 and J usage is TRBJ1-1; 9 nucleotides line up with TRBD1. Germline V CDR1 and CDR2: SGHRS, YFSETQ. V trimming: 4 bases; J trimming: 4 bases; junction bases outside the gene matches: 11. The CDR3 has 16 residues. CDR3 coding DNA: TGCGCCAGCAGCGCAGGGGACAGGGAAAGGGGCACTGAAGCTTTCTTT. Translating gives CASSAGDRERGTEAFF.

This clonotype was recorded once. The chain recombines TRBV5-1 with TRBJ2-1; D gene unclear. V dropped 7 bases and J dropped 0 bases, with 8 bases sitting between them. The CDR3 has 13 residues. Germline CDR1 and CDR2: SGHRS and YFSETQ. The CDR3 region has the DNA TGCGCCAGCGCCGAGCCCTCCTACAATGAGCAGTTCTTC. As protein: CASAEPSYNEQFF.

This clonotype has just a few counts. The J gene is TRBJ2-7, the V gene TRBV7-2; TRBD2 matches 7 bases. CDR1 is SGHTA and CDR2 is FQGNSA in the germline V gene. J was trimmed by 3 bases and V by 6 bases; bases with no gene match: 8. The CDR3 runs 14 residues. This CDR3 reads CASSRSSGSYEQYF. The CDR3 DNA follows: TGTGCCAGCAGTCGGTCTAGCGGTAGCTACGAGCAGTACTTC.

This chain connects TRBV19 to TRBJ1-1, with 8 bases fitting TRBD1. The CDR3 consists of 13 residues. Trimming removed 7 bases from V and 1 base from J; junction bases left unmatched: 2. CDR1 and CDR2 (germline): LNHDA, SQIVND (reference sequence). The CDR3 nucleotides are TGTGCCAGTATCGGACAGGGGAACACTGAAGCTTTCTTT. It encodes CASIGQGNTEAFF.

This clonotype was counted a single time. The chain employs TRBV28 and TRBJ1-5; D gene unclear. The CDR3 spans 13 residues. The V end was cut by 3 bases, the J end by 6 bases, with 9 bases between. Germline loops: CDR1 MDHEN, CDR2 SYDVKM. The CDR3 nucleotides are TGTGCCAGCAGTTTGGGAACCATTCAGCCCCAGCATTTT. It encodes CASSLGTIQPQHF.

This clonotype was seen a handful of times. CDR3 protein: CASSPLGTGKVEQYF. Written as DNA, the CDR3 is TGTGCCAGCAGCCCCCTGGGAACAGGGAAGGTCGAGCAGTACTTC. The rearrangement uses TRBV3-1 and TRBJ2-7; D possibly corresponds to TRBD1 (6 bases). The CDR3 loop spans 15 amino acids. Germline CDR1 reads LGHDT; CDR2 reads YNNKEL (reference sequence). The V and J ends lost 4 bases and 6 bases respectively, with 19 bases between them.

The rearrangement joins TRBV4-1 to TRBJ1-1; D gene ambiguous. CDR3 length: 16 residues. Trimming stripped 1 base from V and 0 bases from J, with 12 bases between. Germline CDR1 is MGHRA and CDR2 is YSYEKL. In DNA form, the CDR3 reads TGCGCCAGCAGCCAAGGGCACAGCTCAATGAACACTGAAGCTTTCTTT. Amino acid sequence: CASSQGHSSMNTEAFF.

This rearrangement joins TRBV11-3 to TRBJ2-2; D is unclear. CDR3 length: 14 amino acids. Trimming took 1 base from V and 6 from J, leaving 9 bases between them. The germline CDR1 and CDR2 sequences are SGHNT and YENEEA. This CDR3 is CASSLVLGAGELFF. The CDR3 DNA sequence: TGTGCCAGCAGCTTAGTATTGGGCGCCGGGGAGCTGTTTTTT.

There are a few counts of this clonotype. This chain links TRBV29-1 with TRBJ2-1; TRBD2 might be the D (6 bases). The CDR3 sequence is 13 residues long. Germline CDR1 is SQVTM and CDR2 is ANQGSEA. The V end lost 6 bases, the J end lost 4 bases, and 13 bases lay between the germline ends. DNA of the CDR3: TGCAGCGTCATGGCTAGCGATTACAATGAGCAGTTCTTC. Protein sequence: CSVMASDYNEQFF.

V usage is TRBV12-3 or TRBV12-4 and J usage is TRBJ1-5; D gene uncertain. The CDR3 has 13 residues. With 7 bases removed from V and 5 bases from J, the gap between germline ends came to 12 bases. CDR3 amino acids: CASTTDLYQPQHF. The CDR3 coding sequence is TGTGCCAGCACGACGGACCTATATCAGCCCCAGCATTTT.

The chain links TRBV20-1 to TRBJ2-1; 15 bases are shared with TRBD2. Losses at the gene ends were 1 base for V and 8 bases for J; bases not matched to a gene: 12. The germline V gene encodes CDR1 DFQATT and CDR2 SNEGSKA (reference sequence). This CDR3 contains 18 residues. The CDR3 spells CSARVLGLAGGLVDEQFF. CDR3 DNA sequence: TGCAGTGCTAGAGTTCTCGGACTAGCGGGAGGGCTAGTAGATGAGCAGTTCTTC.

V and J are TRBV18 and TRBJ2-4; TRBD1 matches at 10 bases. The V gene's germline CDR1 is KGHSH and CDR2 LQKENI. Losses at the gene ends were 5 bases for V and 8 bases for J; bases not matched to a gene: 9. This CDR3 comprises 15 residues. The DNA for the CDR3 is TGTGCCAGCTCAACCGATGACAGGGGGCTAGACATTCAGTACTTC. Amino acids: CASSTDDRGLDIQYF.

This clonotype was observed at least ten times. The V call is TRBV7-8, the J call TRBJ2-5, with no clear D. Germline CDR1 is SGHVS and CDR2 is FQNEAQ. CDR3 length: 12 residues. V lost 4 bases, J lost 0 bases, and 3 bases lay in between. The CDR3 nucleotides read TGTGCCAGCAGCTGGTACCAAGAGACCCAGTACTTC. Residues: CASSWYQETQYF. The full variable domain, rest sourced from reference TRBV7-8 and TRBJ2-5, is GAGVSQSPRYKVAKRGQDVALRCDPISGHVSLFWYQQALGQGPEFLTYFQNEAQLDKSGLPSDRFFAERPEGSVSTLKIQRTQQEDSAVYLCASSWYQETQYFGPGTRLLVL.

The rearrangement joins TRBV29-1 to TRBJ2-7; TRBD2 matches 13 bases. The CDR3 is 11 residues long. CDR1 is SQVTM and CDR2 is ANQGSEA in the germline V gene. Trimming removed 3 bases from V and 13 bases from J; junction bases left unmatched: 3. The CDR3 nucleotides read TGCAGCGTTGAGACTAGCGGGAGGTTCTACTTC. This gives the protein CSVETSGRFYF.

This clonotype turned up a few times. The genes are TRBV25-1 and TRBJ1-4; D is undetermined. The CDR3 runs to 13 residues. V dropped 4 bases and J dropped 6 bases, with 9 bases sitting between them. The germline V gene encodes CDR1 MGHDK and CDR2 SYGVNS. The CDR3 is CASSVATHEKLFF. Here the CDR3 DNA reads TGTGCCAGCAGTGTCGCCACTCATGAAAAACTGTTTTTT.

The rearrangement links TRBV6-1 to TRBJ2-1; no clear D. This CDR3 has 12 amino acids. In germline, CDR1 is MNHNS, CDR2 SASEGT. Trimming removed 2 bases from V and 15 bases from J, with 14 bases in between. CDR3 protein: CASSELSVARFF. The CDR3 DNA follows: TGTGCCAGCAGTGAATTATCGGTCGCGAGGTTCTTC.

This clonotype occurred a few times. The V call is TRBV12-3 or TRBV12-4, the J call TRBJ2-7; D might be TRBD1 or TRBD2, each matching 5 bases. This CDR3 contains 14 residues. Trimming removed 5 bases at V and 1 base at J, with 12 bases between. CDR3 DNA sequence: TGTGCCAGCAGTCCAGAGGGGTCTTCCTACGAGCAGTACTTC. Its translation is CASSPEGSSYEQYF.

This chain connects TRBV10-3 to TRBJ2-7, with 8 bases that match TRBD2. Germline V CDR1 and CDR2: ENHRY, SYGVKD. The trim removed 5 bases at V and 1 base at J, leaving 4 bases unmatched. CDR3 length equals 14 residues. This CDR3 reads CAISRGGMSYEQYF. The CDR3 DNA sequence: TGTGCCATCAGTCGGGGGGGCATGTCCTACGAGCAGTACTTC.

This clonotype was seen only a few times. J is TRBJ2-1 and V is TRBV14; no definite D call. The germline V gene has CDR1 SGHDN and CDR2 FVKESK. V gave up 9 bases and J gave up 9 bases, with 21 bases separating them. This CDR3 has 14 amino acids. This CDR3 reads CASGMASTMVEQFF. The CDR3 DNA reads TGTGCCAGTGGAATGGCCTCTACAATGGTTGAGCAGTTCTTC.

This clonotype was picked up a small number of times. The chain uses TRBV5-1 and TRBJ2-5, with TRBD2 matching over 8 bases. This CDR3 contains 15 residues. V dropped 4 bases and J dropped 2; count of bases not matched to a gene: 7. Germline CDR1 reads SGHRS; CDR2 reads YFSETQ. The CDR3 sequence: CASSPRAGAQETQYF. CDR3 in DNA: TGCGCCAGCAGCCCCCGAGCGGGAGCGCAAGAGACCCAGTACTTC.

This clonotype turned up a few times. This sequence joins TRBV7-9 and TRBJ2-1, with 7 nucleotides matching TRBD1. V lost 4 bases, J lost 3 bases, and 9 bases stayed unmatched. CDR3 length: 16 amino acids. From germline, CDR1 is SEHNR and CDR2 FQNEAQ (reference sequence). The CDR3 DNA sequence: TGTGCCAGCAGCTCCGCCACAGGGGCTTTCTACAATGAGCAGTTCTTC. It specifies CASSSATGAFYNEQFF.

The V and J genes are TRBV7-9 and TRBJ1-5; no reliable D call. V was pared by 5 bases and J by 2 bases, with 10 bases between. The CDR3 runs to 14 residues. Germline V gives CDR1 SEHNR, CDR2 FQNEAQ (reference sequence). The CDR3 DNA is TGTGCCAGCAGCCGGCAGGATGGCAATCAGCCCCAGCATTTT. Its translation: CASSRQDGNQPQHF.